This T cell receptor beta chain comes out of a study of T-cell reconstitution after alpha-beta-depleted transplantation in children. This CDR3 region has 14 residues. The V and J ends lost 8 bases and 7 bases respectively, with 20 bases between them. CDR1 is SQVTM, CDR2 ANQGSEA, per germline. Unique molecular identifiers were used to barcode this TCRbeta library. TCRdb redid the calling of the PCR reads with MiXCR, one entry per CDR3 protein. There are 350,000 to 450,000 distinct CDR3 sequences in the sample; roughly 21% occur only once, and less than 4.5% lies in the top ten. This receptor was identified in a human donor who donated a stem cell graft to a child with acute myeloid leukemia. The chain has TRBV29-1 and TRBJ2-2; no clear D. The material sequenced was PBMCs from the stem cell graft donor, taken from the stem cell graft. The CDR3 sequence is CSFLSGAHGGELFF. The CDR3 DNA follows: TGCAGCTTTTTGTCGGGCGCCCATGGCGGGGAGCTGTTTTTT.